Presented here are 30 T cell receptor beta chains from one specimen sequenced in a study of blood T cell repertoires in COVID-19. Method: immunoSEQ multiplex PCR; TCRdb's copy keeps in-frame clones and lacks some. The sample has 77,000 or so clones; over 85% are singletons. Input material: peripheral blood. These receptors originate from a man aged 50-59 years with active COVID-19.

V usage is TRBV21-1 and J usage is TRBJ2-7; TRBD2 is the table's D call, not checked against the DNA. TRBV21-1 counts as a pseudogene. The CDR3 covers 10 residues. In DNA form, the CDR3 reads TGTGCCAGCAGCAACGGCGAGCAGTACTTC. The encoded protein is CASSNGEQYF.

V is TRBV18 and J is TRBJ2-7, with 9 nucleotides matching TRBD2. The V gene end was trimmed by 0 bases and the J gene end by 12 bases; junction bases not matched to a gene: 12. The CDR3 is made up of 15 amino acids. Germline-derived CDR1 and CDR2 are KGHSH and LQKENI. The DNA for the CDR3 is TGTGCCAGCTCACCACCCGAACTAGCGGGTCCCTCCCCGTACTTC. It specifies CASSPPELAGPSPYF.

The chain has TRBV9 and TRBJ2-3; TRBD2 matches 7 bases. With V trimmed by 3 bases and J by 2 bases, 6 bases remained unmatched. CDR3 length equals 15 residues. Per the germline V gene, CDR1 is SGDLS and CDR2 is YYNGEE. The CDR3: CASSARLAHTDTQYF. CDR3 coding DNA: TGTGCCAGCAGCGCTCGACTAGCCCACACAGATACGCAGTATTTT.

The genes are TRBV14 and TRBJ1-4, with 8 bases aligning to TRBD1. The CDR3 runs 17 residues. J gave up 0 bases and V 4 bases, and 7 bases lay outside the gene matches. Per germline, CDR1 SGHDN and CDR2 FVKESK. CDR3 coding DNA: TGTGCCAGCAGCCCTGGACAGGGCCGTGCAACTAATGAAAAACTGTTTTTT. Its protein product is CASSPGQGRATNEKLFF.

The chain uses TRBV28 and TRBJ2-7; TRBD1 might be the D (6 bases). V was shortened by 1 base and J by 2 bases, with 9 bases between the two germline ends. This CDR3 has 14 residues. Germline V gene lookup returns CDR1 MDHEN and CDR2 SYDVKM. CDR3 protein: CASSLLTGTYEQYF. The CDR3 DNA reads TGTGCCAGCAGTTTATTAACAGGGACCTACGAGCAGTACTTC. Complete variable domain (other parts from reference TRBV28 and TRBJ2-7): DVKVTQSSRYLVKRTGEKVFLECVQDMDHENMFWYRQDPGLGLRLIYFSYDVKMKEKGDIPEGYSVSREKKERFSLILESASTNQTSMYLCASSLLTGTYEQYFGPGTRLTVT.

The V call is TRBV5-5, the J call TRBJ2-1; maybe TRBD1 (6 bases). The CDR3 has 17 residues. Trimming removed 0 bases from V and 0 bases from J, with 13 bases in between. CDR1 SGHKS and CDR2 YYEKEE come from the germline V gene (reference sequence). CDR3 protein: CASSLEGQGSSYNEQFF. CDR3 coding DNA: TGTGCCAGCAGCTTGGAGGGCCAGGGGAGCTCCTACAATGAGCAGTTCTTC.

V and J are TRBV2 and TRBJ1-5; D gene uncertain. V shed 2 bases and J shed 8 bases, with 16 bases lying between them. Germline V lookup: CDR1 SNHLY, CDR2 FYNNEI. CDR3 length: 15 residues. CDR3 coding DNA: TGTGCCAGCAGTGAACGCGGGGTAGCGGGTAAGCCCCAGCATTTT. Translation gives CASSERGVAGKPQHF.

This clone appeared a single time. The chain employs TRBV27 and TRBJ1-4; TRBD1 might be the D (5 bases). Germline lookup yields CDR1 MNHEY and CDR2 SMNVEV (reference sequence). V was cut by 6 bases and J by 4 bases, with 15 bases left in between. The CDR3 is made up of 15 amino acids. CDR3: CASSPRGQFNEKLFF. The CDR3 DNA reads TGTGCCAGCAGCCCTAGGGGTCAGTTTAATGAAAAACTGTTTTTT.

The chain employs TRBV3-1 (or the pseudogene TRBV3-2) and TRBJ1-5; D not resolved. Between the trimmed V and J ends, which lost 1 base and 4 bases, there was a span of 14 bases. The CDR3 runs to 16 residues. The germline gives CDR1 LGHDT, CDR2 YNNKEL (reference sequence). The CDR3 nucleotides are TGTGCCAGCAGCCAAGGGGCTAGGAGAGGGAATCAGCCCCAGCATTTT. It encodes CASSQGARRGNQPQHF.

The gene calls are TRBV5-6 and TRBJ2-5; TRBD2 agrees at 9 bases. The length of the CDR3 is 17 residues. Trimming at V came to 2 bases and at J to 1 base, leaving 9 bases not matched to a gene. Germline V gene lookup returns CDR1 SGHDT and CDR2 YYEEEE. The CDR3 reads CASSLFGGGGVQETQYF. Written as DNA, the CDR3 is TGTGCCAGCAGCTTATTCGGTGGCGGGGGGGTCCAAGAGACCCAGTACTTC.

The chain joins TRBV28 to TRBJ1-1, with D uncertain. Between the trimmed V and J ends, which lost 8 bases and 3 bases, there was a span of 19 bases. The CDR3 is 15 amino acids. Germline V gene sequence: CDR1 MDHEN, CDR2 SYDVKM. CDR3 sequence: CASFTPGWSDTEAFF. The CDR3 DNA sequence: TGTGCCAGCTTTACCCCGGGATGGTCGGACACTGAAGCTTTCTTT. Full variable domain (outside the CDR3, taken from reference TRBV28 and TRBJ1-1): DVKVTQSSRYLVKRTGEKVFLECVQDMDHENMFWYRQDPGLGLRLIYFSYDVKMKEKGDIPEGYSVSREKKERFSLILESASTNQTSMYLCASFTPGWSDTEAFFGQGTRLTVV.

The CDR3 DNA is TGTGCCAGCAGCGATATTAAAGAGAATTTCCAGTACTTC. Translation: CASSDIKENFQYF. V usage is TRBV21-1 and J usage is TRBJ2-5; whether TRBD2, the table's D call, matches the DNA was not checked. TRBV21-1 is recorded as a pseudogene. CDR3 length: 13 amino acids.

The rearrangement joins TRBV27 to TRBJ2-3; a possible D gene is TRBD1 (5 bases). In germline, CDR1 is MNHEY, CDR2 SMNVEV (reference sequence). CDR3 length: 17 residues. With 5 bases removed from V and 2 bases from J, the gap between germline ends came to 20 bases. CDR3 sequence reads: CASSARSDRKVTDTQYF. The CDR3, as DNA: TGTGCCAGCAGTGCACGCTCCGACAGAAAAGTCACAGATACGCAGTATTTT.

This clone has only a few counts. The chain uses TRBV12-3 or TRBV12-4 and TRBJ1-5; D is possibly TRBD1 (5 bases). The CDR3 spans 12 residues. The V and J ends lost 7 bases and 6 bases respectively, with 10 bases between them. The CDR3 DNA sequence: TGTGCCAGCACCACCGGGGGTCAGCCCCAGCATTTT. This translates into CASTTGGQPQHF.

The CDR3 nucleotides are TGTGCCAGCAGTTTCCCTTTCACTAGCGGGAGTGAGACCCAGTACTTC. This codes for CASSFPFTSGSETQYF. This chain uses TRBV6-2 or TRBV6-3 with TRBJ2-5; 11 bases map to TRBD2. V shed 4 bases and J 5 bases; nucleotides not matched to a gene: 9. CDR1 MNHEY and CDR2 SVGEGT come from the germline V gene. There are 16 residues in the CDR3.

This clone is medium-sized (0.01 to 0.1%). The chain couples TRBV28 to TRBJ2-5, with D tentatively TRBD2 (5 bases). The CDR3 extends over 13 amino acids. CDR1 MDHEN and CDR2 SYDVKM come from the germline V gene. The V gene lost 8 bases and the J gene lost 2 bases, with 12 bases spanning the gap. The CDR3 loop reads CASSRREQETQYF. CDR3 bases: TGTGCCAGCTCCCGCCGGGAACAAGAGACCCAGTACTTC.

V is TRBV4-2 and J is TRBJ2-1; TRBD2 aligns across 7 bases. The CDR3 is 16 residues long. V shed 1 base, J shed 4 bases, and the junction held 7 bases outside the gene matches. Germline assignment: CDR1 LGHNA and CDR2 YNFKEQ. The CDR3 is CASSQAGREGYNEQFF. CDR3 coding DNA: TGTGCCAGCAGCCAAGCCGGAAGGGAGGGGTACAATGAGCAGTTCTTC.

The V call is TRBV7-2, the J call TRBJ1-6, with a tentative D call TRBD1 (6 bases). The ends were cut back, 1 base at V and 8 bases at J, with 9 bases in the middle. The CDR3 extends over 14 amino acids. CDR1 is SGHTA, CDR2 FQGNSA, per germline. CDR3 coding DNA: TGTGCCAGCAGCTTAGGGGGGCCTTATTCACCCCTCCACTTT. It encodes CASSLGGPYSPLHF.

The rearrangement joins TRBV18 to TRBJ1-6; no firm D call. The CDR3 consists of 13 residues. Trimming shortened V by 5 bases and J by 5 bases, and 7 bases separated the two germline ends. Germline-derived CDR1 and CDR2 are KGHSH and LQKENI. The CDR3 region is CASSVQDNSPLHF. The CDR3 nucleotides read TGTGCCAGCTCAGTCCAGGATAATTCACCCCTCCACTTT.

In regard to this clone: This same CDR3 is encoded by further DNA sequences in the sample. The CDR3 DNA is TGTGCCAGCAGTTTATCCCCAGGGTCGGGCACTGAAGCTTTCTTT. This encodes CASSLSPGSGTEAFF. The V gene is TRBV27, the J gene TRBJ1-1, with a tentative D call TRBD1 (5 bases). Trimming pared 0 bases from V and 4 bases from J, leaving 12 bases between. The germline V gene has CDR1 MNHEY and CDR2 SMNVEV (reference sequence). The CDR3 sequence is 15 residues long.

V and J are TRBV11-2 and TRBJ2-1, with TRBD2 identical over 8 bases. V dropped 4 bases and J dropped 9; count of bases not matched to a gene: 17. This CDR3 is built from 17 residues. Germline V gene sequence: CDR1 SGHAT, CDR2 FQNNGV. The CDR3 sequence is CASSWGTVAGTGGEQFF. CDR3 nucleotides: TGTGCCAGCAGCTGGGGGACCGTAGCGGGAACGGGTGGTGAGCAGTTCTTC.

The genes are TRBV15 and TRBJ2-6; possible D gene TRBD1, 6 bases. The CDR3 runs to 19 residues. V was clipped by 0 bases and J by 0 bases, with 15 bases between them. CDR1 and CDR2 (germline): LNHNV, YYDKDF (reference sequence). This chain's CDR3 is CATSRDGRGFISGANVLTF. The CDR3, as DNA: TGTGCCACCAGCAGAGACGGCAGGGGTTTTATCTCTGGGGCCAACGTCCTGACTTTC.

This sequence joins TRBV2 and TRBJ2-1; 10 bases fit TRBD2. Trimming cost V 5 bases and J 2 bases; bases outside gene matches: 3. Germline CDR1 is SNHLY and CDR2 is FYNNEI. CDR3 length equals 15 residues. CDR3 DNA sequence: TGTGCCAGCAGTTCTACTAGCGGGACCTACAATGAGCAGTTCTTC. Translation gives CASSSTSGTYNEQFF.

The chain employs TRBV5-6 and TRBJ1-6; a weak D match, TRBD1 (6 bases). Trimming took off 4 bases at V and 7 bases at J, with 15 bases between the two ends. CDR1 SGHDT and CDR2 YYEEEE come from the germline V gene. This CDR3 is 15 amino acids long. The CDR3 here is CASSQIGGRNSPLHF. The CDR3 nucleotides are TGTGCCAGCAGCCAAATAGGGGGTAGGAATTCACCCCTCCACTTT. The entire variable domain, with the rest obtained from reference TRBV5-6 and TRBJ1-6, is as follows: DAGVTQSPTHLIKTRGQQVTLRCSPKSGHDTVSWYQQALGQGPQFIFQYYEEEERQRGNFPDRFSGHQFPNYSSELNVNALLLGDSALYLCASSQIGGRNSPLHFGNGTRLTVT.

The chain has TRBV6-6 and TRBJ2-7; D is unresolved. This CDR3 spans 11 amino acids. V was shortened by 0 bases and J by 6 bases, with 3 bases between the two germline ends. Germline CDR1 and CDR2: MNHNY and SVGAGI (reference sequence). This chain's CDR3 is CASSYSLEQYF. CDR3 DNA sequence: TGTGCCAGCAGTTACTCTCTCGAGCAGTACTTC.

The chain combines TRBV29-1 with TRBJ1-5, with a possible D match to TRBD1 (6 bases). With 6 bases removed from V and 2 bases from J, the gap between germline ends came to 8 bases. Germline V gene sequence: CDR1 SQVTM, CDR2 ANQGSEA. The CDR3 has 12 amino acids. CDR3 sequence reads: CSVRQGNQPQHF. The CDR3 region has the DNA TGCAGCGTAAGACAGGGCAATCAGCCCCAGCATTTT.

The V and J genes are TRBV6-5 and TRBJ2-2; 13 bases map to TRBD2. The CDR3 runs 15 residues. Germline-derived CDR1 and CDR2 are MNHEY and SVGAGI. The junction had 6 bases not matched to a gene; V was cut back by 7 bases and J by 7 bases. The CDR3 coding sequence is TGTGCCAGCACTCGAAGACTAGCGGGAGGCGGGGAGCTGTTTTTT. Translating it yields CASTRRLAGGGELFF.

This clone was observed a single time. The chain combines TRBV2 with TRBJ2-1; the D gene is possibly TRBD2 (6 bases). CDR1 and CDR2 (germline): SNHLY, FYNNEI. V lost 7 bases, J lost 0 bases, and 10 bases lay in between. CDR3 length: 14 amino acids. In DNA form, the CDR3 reads TGTGCCAGCATGGCGGGGAGCTCCTACAATGAGCAGTTCTTC. As protein: CASMAGSSYNEQFF.

This chain uses TRBV7-2 with TRBJ2-7; 7 bases agree with TRBD2. This CDR3 is built from 14 residues. The germline CDR1 and CDR2 sequences are SGHTA and FQGNSA. The J segment lost 0 bases and the V segment lost 4 bases, leaving 3 bases of the junction unmatched. CDR3 amino acids: CASSSSGVSYEQYF. The CDR3 nucleotides read TGTGCCAGCAGCTCGAGCGGGGTCTCCTACGAGCAGTACTTC.

The chain joins TRBV7-8 to TRBJ2-2; possibly TRBD1 for D (5 bases). Looked up from germline, CDR1 is SGHVS and CDR2 is FQNEAQ. The CDR3 sequence is 15 residues long. With 6 bases removed from V and 1 base from J, the gap between germline ends came to 12 bases. The CDR3 DNA follows: TGTGCCAGCAGAAACGAGGACAAGAACACCGGGGAGCTGTTTTTT. As protein: CASRNEDKNTGELFF. Together with reference TRBV7-8 and TRBJ2-2, the CDR3 gives the full variable domain: GAGVSQSPRYKVAKRGQDVALRCDPISGHVSLFWYQQALGQGPEFLTYFQNEAQLDKSGLPSDRFFAERPEGSVSTLKIQRTQQEDSAVYLCASRNEDKNTGELFFGEGSRLTVL.